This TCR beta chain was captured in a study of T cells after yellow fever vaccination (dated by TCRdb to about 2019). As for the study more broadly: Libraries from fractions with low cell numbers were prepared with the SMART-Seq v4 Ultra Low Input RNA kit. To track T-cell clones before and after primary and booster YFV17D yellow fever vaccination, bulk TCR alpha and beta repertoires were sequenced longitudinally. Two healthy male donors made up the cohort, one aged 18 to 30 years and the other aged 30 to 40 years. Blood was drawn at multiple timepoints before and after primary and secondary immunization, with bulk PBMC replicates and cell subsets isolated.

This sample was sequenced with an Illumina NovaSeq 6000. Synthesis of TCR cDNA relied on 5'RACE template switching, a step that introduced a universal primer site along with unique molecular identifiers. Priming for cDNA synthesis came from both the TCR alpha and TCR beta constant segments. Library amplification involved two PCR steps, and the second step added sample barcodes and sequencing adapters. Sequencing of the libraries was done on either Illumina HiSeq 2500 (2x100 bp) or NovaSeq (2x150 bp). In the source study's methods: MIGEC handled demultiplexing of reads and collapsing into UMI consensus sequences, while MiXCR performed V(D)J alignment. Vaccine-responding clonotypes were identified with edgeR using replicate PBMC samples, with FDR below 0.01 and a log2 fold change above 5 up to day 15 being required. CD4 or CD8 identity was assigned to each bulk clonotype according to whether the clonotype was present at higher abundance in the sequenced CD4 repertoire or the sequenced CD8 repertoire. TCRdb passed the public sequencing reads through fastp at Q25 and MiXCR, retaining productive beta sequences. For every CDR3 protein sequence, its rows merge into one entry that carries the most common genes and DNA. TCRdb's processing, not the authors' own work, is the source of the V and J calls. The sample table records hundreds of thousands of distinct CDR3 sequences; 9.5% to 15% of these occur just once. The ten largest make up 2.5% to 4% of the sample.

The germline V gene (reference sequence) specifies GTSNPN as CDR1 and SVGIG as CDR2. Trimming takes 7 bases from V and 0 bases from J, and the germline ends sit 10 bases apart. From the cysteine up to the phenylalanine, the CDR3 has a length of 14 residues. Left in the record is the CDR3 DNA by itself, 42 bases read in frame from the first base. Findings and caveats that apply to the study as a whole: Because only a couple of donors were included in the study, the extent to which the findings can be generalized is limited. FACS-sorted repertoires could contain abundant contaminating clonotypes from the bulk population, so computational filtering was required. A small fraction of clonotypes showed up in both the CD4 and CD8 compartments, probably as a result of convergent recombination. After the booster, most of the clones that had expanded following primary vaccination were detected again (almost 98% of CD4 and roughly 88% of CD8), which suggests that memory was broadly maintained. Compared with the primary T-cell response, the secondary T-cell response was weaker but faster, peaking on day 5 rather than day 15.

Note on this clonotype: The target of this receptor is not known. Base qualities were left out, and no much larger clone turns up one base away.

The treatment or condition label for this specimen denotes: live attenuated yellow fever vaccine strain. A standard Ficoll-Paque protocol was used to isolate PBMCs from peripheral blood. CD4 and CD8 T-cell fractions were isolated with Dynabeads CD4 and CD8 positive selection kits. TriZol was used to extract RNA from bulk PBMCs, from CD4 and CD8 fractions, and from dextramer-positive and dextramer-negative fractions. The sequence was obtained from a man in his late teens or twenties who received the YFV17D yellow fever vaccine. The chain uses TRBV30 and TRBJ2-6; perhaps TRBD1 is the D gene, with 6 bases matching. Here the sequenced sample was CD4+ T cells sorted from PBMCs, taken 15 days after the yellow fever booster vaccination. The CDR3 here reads CASDRSSGANVLTF. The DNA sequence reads TGTGCCTCGGACAGAAGCTCTGGGGCCAACGTCCTGACTTTC.